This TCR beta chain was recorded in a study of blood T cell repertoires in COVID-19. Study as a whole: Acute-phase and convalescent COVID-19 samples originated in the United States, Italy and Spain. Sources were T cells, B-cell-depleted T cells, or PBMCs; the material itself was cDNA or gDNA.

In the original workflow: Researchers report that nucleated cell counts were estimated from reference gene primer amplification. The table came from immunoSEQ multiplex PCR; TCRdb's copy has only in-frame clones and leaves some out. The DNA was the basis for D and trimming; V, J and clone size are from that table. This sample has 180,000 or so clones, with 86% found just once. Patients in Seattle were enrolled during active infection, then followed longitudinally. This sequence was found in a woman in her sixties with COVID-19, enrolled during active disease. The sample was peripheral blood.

The CDR3 loop is CASSLEGESGNTIYF. DNA for the CDR3: TGTGCCAGCAGCTTAGAGGGAGAATCTGGAAACACCATATATTTT. The rearrangement links TRBV11-2 to TRBJ1-3; D is undetermined. The CDR3 is made up of 15 amino acids. Germline-derived CDR1 and CDR2 are SGHAT and FQNNGV. V shed 0 bases and J shed 1 base, with 7 bases lying between them.